This TCR beta chain was profiled in a study of blood T cell repertoires in COVID-19. About the research overall: Collection of acute and convalescent COVID-19 samples took place in the United States, Italy and Spain. PBMCs, B-cell-depleted T cells, or T cells were the source of the cDNA or gDNA that made up the material.

Methods used by the authors: It was from reference gene primer amplification that nucleated cell counts were estimated. TCRdb keeps only in-frame clones here, not all; method: immunoSEQ multiplex PCR. V and J calls and clone size come straight from that table; D and trimming were deduced from the DNA. The sample has tens of thousands of clones; over 80% are singletons. Germline loops: CDR1 SGHAT, CDR2 FQNNGV. This CDR3 comprises 15 residues. Deletions cut 4 bases from V and 6 bases from J, with 16 bases between. This TCR came from a man between 70 and 80 years old with acute or convalescent COVID-19. Sequenced input: peripheral blood. J is TRBJ2-1 and V is TRBV11-2; D is perhaps TRBD2 (5 bases). CDR3 residues: CASSWLAGVFNEQFF. CDR3 in DNA: TGTGCCAGCAGCTGGCTAGCCGGAGTCTTCAATGAGCAGTTCTTC.